What follows are 7 T cell receptor beta chains derived from one specimen sequenced in a study of T cell responses to AZD1222 COVID-19 vaccine. Data came from immunoSEQ multiplex PCR; TCRdb stores just in-frame clones and leaves some out. The data contain 120,000 or so clones, 86% of them singletons. The sample here was peripheral blood, taken 28 days after the second AZD1222 dose. Receptors originate from an adult who received the AZD1222 COVID-19 vaccine.

This chain uses TRBV11-3 with TRBJ1-3; D remains ambiguous. The germline V gene has CDR1 SGHNT and CDR2 YENEEA. The germline V and J ends were trimmed by 0 bases and 0 bases, with 6 bases remaining between them. The CDR3 runs 15 residues. The CDR3 spells CASSLDHSSGNTIYF. CDR3 in DNA: TGTGCCAGCAGCTTAGATCATAGCTCTGGAAACACCATATATTTT.

This rearrangement joins TRBV5-1 to TRBJ2-3, with D tentatively TRBD2 (5 bases). Trimming removed 3 bases at V and 2 bases at J, with 13 bases between. Germline V gives CDR1 SGHRS, CDR2 YFSETQ. CDR3 length equals 15 residues. The CDR3 DNA reads as TGCGCCAGCAGCTCGATAGCGAAAAACACAGATACGCAGTATTTT. It encodes CASSSIAKNTDTQYF.

The chain combines TRBV5-1 with TRBJ2-4; no definite D call. Trimming took off 10 bases at V and 9 bases at J, with 8 bases between the two ends. Looked up from germline, CDR1 is SGHRS and CDR2 is YFSETQ. The CDR3 is 9 amino acids. Written as DNA, the CDR3 is TGCGCCCCCCCGGGCATTCAGTACTTC. The encoded protein is CAPPGIQYF.

J is TRBJ1-6 and V is TRBV5-6, with 7 nucleotides matching TRBD1. The CDR3 loop spans 16 amino acids. Germline V gene lookup returns CDR1 SGHDT and CDR2 YYEEEE. V dropped 4 bases and J dropped 1; count of bases not matched to a gene: 5. The CDR3, as DNA: TGTGCCAGCAGCGTACAGGGGTTTTCCTATAATTCACCCCTCCACTTT. This gives the protein CASSVQGFSYNSPLHF.

This chain links TRBV6-4 with TRBJ2-1, with TRBD1 as a possible D gene (6 bases). Trimming pared 8 bases from V and 5 bases from J, leaving 19 bases between. Germline-derived CDR1 and CDR2 are MRHNA and SNTAGT. This CDR3 comprises 15 residues. This CDR3 is CASRLTGTTNNEQFF. CDR3 bases: TGTGCCAGCCGCCTTACCGGGACAACAAACAATGAGCAGTTCTTC.

V usage is TRBV19 and J usage is TRBJ1-4; D remains unclear. Trimming removed 6 bases from V and 1 base from J, with 18 bases in between. Germline V gives CDR1 LNHDA, CDR2 SQIVND (reference sequence). This CDR3 has 17 residues. CDR3 in DNA: TGTGCCAGTAGAAGTACGGGTCGCTTCCTAACTAATGAAAAACTGTTTTTT. This translates into CASRSTGRFLTNEKLFF.

This clone is a singleton in its sample. The chain links TRBV4-1 to TRBJ1-1; maybe TRBD1 (6 bases). The CDR3 consists of 13 residues. Germline assignment: CDR1 MGHRA and CDR2 YSYEKL. Deletions cut 3 bases from V and 7 bases from J, with 12 bases between. The CDR3 nucleotides read TGCGCCAGCAGCCATCCCGGACAGATTGAAGCTTTCTTT. Its protein is CASSHPGQIEAFF.